The clone carrying this T cell receptor beta chain was seen more than once but under ten times. Its specificity is not known. Here immunoSEQ multiplex PCR was the method, and the copy in TCRdb shows in-frame clones only, minus some. The sample carries 30,000 to 40,000 clones, around 84% recorded once. Trimming took 0 bases from V and 1 from J; bases not matched to a gene: 14. CDR1 is SGHDT and CDR2 is YYEEEE in the germline V gene. The CDR3 has 19 amino acids. The sample is drawn from a study of T cells in narcolepsy. General study findings and limits: Same-patient CSF and blood CD4+ T cell clonotypes included HCRT-specific and TRIB2-specific autoreactive ones. Reportedly, autoreactive clonotypes were serially detected in patients' blood but not controls'.

This receptor was taken from a human donor in good health. The sequenced sample consisted of memory (CD45RA-) CD4+ T cells from blood. V gene TRBV5-6 combines with J gene TRBJ1-1; 8 nucleotides agree with TRBD1. The CDR3 DNA reads TGTGCCAGCAGCTTGGCCTTCCCCCCAGGGGGCCGAGGGAACACTGAAGCTTTCTTT. Protein: CASSLAFPPGGRGNTEAFF.